This TCR beta chain appears in the sequencing data of a study of cytomegalovirus exposure and HLA in healthy donors. Study results and caveats: Cytomegalovirus status was reportedly diagnosed by the classifier with high specificity and sensitivity.

Healthy donors of bone marrow made up the group. Though probably carrying unrecorded immune exposures, donors were nominally healthy at sampling. CDR1 and CDR2 from the germline V gene are LGHNA and YNFKEQ. The CDR3 totals 16 residues. V was cut by 1 base and J by 1 base, with 13 bases left in between. The primer mix had 60 Vbeta and 13 Jbeta primers. Generated by immunoSEQ multiplex PCR, the TCRdb table keeps only in-frame clones and is missing some. The table lists roughly 250,000 clones, 84% of them singletons. For this clone: The antigen is unknown.

The chain carries TRBV4-2 and TRBJ1-1, with D hard to call. Input material: PBMCs. This clonotype was sampled from a middle-aged woman in good health and CMV-seropositive. CDR3 bases: TGTGCCAGCAGCCAAGGATACGGGGTGGGGAACACTGAAGCTTTCTTT. Amino acids: CASSQGYGVGNTEAFF.